These 27 T cell receptor beta chains originate from one sample sequenced in a study of blood T cells in healthy people across ages. It was with a sample-barcoded 5' primer and a J-beta primer mix that a second PCR of about 6 to 12 cycles was run. One entry per CDR3 protein, called by TCRdb with MiXCR from the 5' RACE reads. The profile shows approximately 600,000 distinct CDR3 sequences, approximately 59% of them singletons. The sequenced material came from blood. These receptors came from a man between 60 and 75 years old in good health.

The chain recombines TRBV20-1 with TRBJ2-4; D uncertain. TRBJ2-5 matches the DNA end more closely, so the J call is doubtful. Germline V CDR1 and CDR2: DFQATT, SNEGSKA (reference sequence). The CDR3 spans 11 residues. The CDR3 protein is CSGQVQETQYF. For the CDR3, the DNA is TGCAGTGGGCAGGTGCAAGAGACCCAGTACTTC.

The V and J genes are TRBV7-6 and TRBJ2-7, with TRBD1 identical over 11 bases. J gave up 4 bases and V 1 base, and 6 bases lay outside the gene matches. Germline V gives CDR1 SGHVS, CDR2 FNYEAQ. The CDR3 runs 16 residues. This CDR3 is CASSLGGQGALYEQYF. In DNA, the CDR3 is TGTGCCAGCAGCTTAGGAGGACAGGGGGCTTTATACGAGCAGTACTTC.

The rearrangement links TRBV6-1 to TRBJ2-7, with 9 bases that match TRBD1. V was clipped by 4 bases and J by 4 bases; unmatched bases: 8. In germline, CDR1 is MNHNS, CDR2 SASEGT. CDR3 length: 15 amino acids. The CDR3 region is CASSVDGTGPYEQYF. The CDR3 DNA sequence: TGTGCCAGCAGTGTAGATGGGACAGGGCCTTACGAGCAGTACTTC.

This rearrangement joins TRBV11-2 to TRBJ2-4, with D unresolved. TRBJ2-7 explains the end of the DNA better; the J call may be wrong. This CDR3 contains 15 residues. CDR1 and CDR2 from the germline V gene are SGHAT and FQNNGV. This CDR3 is CASSPQLSLGYEQYF. The CDR3 DNA is TGTGCCAGCAGCCCCCAGTTGAGCCTGGGGTACGAGCAGTACTTC.

The gene calls are TRBV11-2 and TRBJ2-7, with D hard to call. The germline CDR1 and CDR2 sequences are SGHAT and FQNNGV. V was cut by 0 bases and J by 4 bases, with 10 bases left in between. The CDR3 is 14 amino acids. The CDR3 protein is CASSLDLAGYEQYF. CDR3 in DNA: TGTGCCAGCAGCTTAGATTTGGCCGGGTACGAGCAGTACTTC. Complete variable domain (other parts from reference TRBV11-2 and TRBJ2-7): EAGVAQSPRYKIIEKRQSVAFWCNPISGHATLYWYQQILGQGPKLLIQFQNNGVVDDSQLPKDRFSAERLKGVDSTLKIQPAKLEDSAVYLCASSLDLAGYEQYFGPGTRLTVT.

This chain links TRBV7-2 with TRBJ2-1, with a tentative D call TRBD1 (7 bases). V lost 4 bases and J 2 bases, leaving 15 bases between the germline ends. CDR1 is SGHTA and CDR2 is FQGNSA in the germline V gene. This CDR3 contains 16 residues. The CDR3 loop is CASSSTGTGAYNEQFF. The CDR3 nucleotides are TGTGCCAGCAGCTCGACAGGGACGGGGGCCTACAATGAGCAGTTCTTC.

V is TRBV7-2 and J is TRBJ1-5, with a possible D match to TRBD1 (5 bases). Germline V CDR1 and CDR2: SGHTA, FQGNSA. There are 16 residues in the CDR3. V lost 1 base, J lost 0 bases, and 10 bases lay in between. The CDR3 DNA is TGTGCCAGCAGCTTAGTGGCAGGGCCTAGCAATCAGCCCCAGCATTTT. Translating it yields CASSLVAGPSNQPQHF.

The CDR3: CSAVPTSEGSYEQYF. The CDR3 DNA follows: TGCAGTGCTGTACCGACTAGCGAGGGCTCCTACGAGCAGTACTTC. The chain carries TRBV20-1 and TRBJ2-7; 8 nucleotides agree with TRBD2. Germline CDR1 reads DFQATT; CDR2 reads SNEGSKA (reference sequence). With V trimmed by 5 bases and J by 0 bases, 9 bases remained unmatched. This CDR3 is 15 amino acids long.

The chain couples TRBV10-3 to TRBJ1-2, with D maybe TRBD1 (5 bases). The CDR3 runs to 13 residues. V lost 2 bases and J 4 bases, leaving 8 bases between the germline ends. Germline V gene data show CDR1 as ENHRY and CDR2 as SYGVKD. CDR3 loop: CAISEIGTYGYTF. The CDR3 DNA is TGTGCCATCAGTGAGATTGGGACCTATGGCTACACCTTC.

There are a few counts of this clonotype. The V gene is TRBV7-9, the J gene TRBJ2-2; no definite D call. There are 14 residues in the CDR3. The germline gives CDR1 SEHNR, CDR2 FQNEAQ (reference sequence). V lost 10 bases and J lost 0, with 12 bases in between. CDR3 DNA sequence: TGTGCCACCCTAGGACGGACGAACACCGGGGAGCTGTTTTTT. Its protein product is CATLGRTNTGELFF. Together with reference TRBV7-9 and TRBJ2-2, the CDR3 gives the full variable domain: DTGVSQNPRHKITKRGQNVTFRCDPISEHNRLYWYRQTLGQGPEFLTYFQNEAQLEKSRLLSDRFSAERPKGSFSTLEIQRTEQGDSAMYLCATLGRTNTGELFFGEGSRLTVL.

This CDR3 reads CATSRIPLGEGLNEQFF. The CDR3 DNA reads as TGTGCCACCAGCAGAATCCCCCTTGGGGAAGGGCTCAATGAGCAGTTCTTC. The chain is built from TRBV15 and TRBJ2-1; D is ambiguous. This CDR3 has 17 amino acids. Per germline, CDR1 LNHNV and CDR2 YYDKDF (reference sequence). Trimming took off 2 bases at V and 6 bases at J, with 20 bases between the two ends.

V is TRBV20-1 and J is TRBJ1-1, with D unresolved. V lost 5 bases and J 1 base, leaving 14 bases between the germline ends. The CDR3 is 14 residues long. Germline CDR1 reads DFQATT; CDR2 reads SNEGSKA (reference sequence). CDR3 residues: CSALRPRRNTEAFF. In nucleotides, the CDR3 is TGCAGTGCTCTACGACCTCGGAGGAACACTGAAGCTTTCTTT.

This clonotype was seen only a few times. The chain carries TRBV27 and TRBJ2-4; 7 positions agree with TRBD2. This CDR3 spans 14 amino acids. Trimming took 2 bases from V and 7 from J; bases not matched to a gene: 5. Germline V gives CDR1 MNHEY, CDR2 SMNVEV (reference sequence). CDR3 DNA: TGTGCCAGCAGTTTAGGGGGGGTCTTTAACATTCAGTACTTC. It is translated as CASSLGGVFNIQYF.

This clonotype was detected only a few times. The chain joins TRBV24-1 to TRBJ2-3, with D perhaps matching TRBD1 (6 bases). This CDR3 is built from 15 residues. The germline gives CDR1 KGHDR, CDR2 SFDVKD. Trimming left V 4 bases short and J 0 bases short, with 10 bases between. Here the CDR3 DNA reads TGTGCCACCAGTGACCGGACAGCAAGCACAGATACGCAGTATTTT. This sequence encodes CATSDRTASTDTQYF.

This clonotype was seen more than once but under ten times. The rearrangement uses TRBV20-1 and TRBJ2-7; D call uncertain. The CDR3 runs to 14 residues. Germline V gene sequence: CDR1 DFQATT, CDR2 SNEGSKA (reference sequence). V shed 3 bases and J shed 4 bases, with 16 bases lying between them. CDR3 in DNA: TGCAGTGCTAGTTCCCCCCGGTTCGAGTACGAGCAGTACTTC. It codes for CSASSPRFEYEQYF.

The rearrangement joins TRBV29-1 to TRBJ2-5; D is possibly TRBD2 (6 bases). Trimming cost V 1 base and J 0 bases, with 21 bases left between them. Germline V gene sequence: CDR1 SQVTM, CDR2 ANQGSEA. The CDR3 spans 18 residues. The CDR3 is CSVEGQRFPGGYQETQYF. In DNA, the CDR3 is TGCAGCGTTGAAGGGCAACGCTTTCCAGGAGGGTACCAAGAGACCCAGTACTTC.

J is TRBJ2-1 and V is TRBV9; D not resolved. The J call may be mistaken, given a closer DNA end match to TRBJ2-7. This CDR3 has 15 amino acids. Germline CDR1 and CDR2: SGDLS and YYNGEE. The CDR3 region has the DNA TGTGCCAGCAGCGTAGATCCAGGACCCTACAATGAGCAGTACTTC. Residues: CASSVDPGPYNEQYF.

The J gene is TRBJ2-4, the V gene TRBV18; 8 nucleotides align to TRBD1. The closer fit of TRBJ2-7 to the DNA end suggests the J call may be wrong. This CDR3 is 14 amino acids long. CDR1 and CDR2 from the germline V gene are KGHSH and LQKENI. The CDR3: CASSTRQGTYEQYF. CDR3 DNA: TGTGCCAGCTCTACACGACAGGGGACCTACGAGCAGTACTTC.

The CDR3 DNA reads as TGCAGTGCTATAGACAGGAGGAAGGATCAGCCCCAGCATTTT. It is translated as CSAIDRRKDQPQHF. This chain uses TRBV20-1 with TRBJ1-5; a possible D gene is TRBD1 (6 bases). Trimming removed 4 bases at V and 5 bases at J, with 15 bases between. The CDR3 spans 14 residues. Per germline, CDR1 DFQATT and CDR2 SNEGSKA (reference sequence).

The chain has TRBV5-5 and TRBJ1-2; maybe TRBD1 (5 bases). The V end lost 0 bases, the J end lost 8 bases, and 8 bases lay between the germline ends. Germline-derived CDR1 and CDR2 are SGHKS and YYEKEE (reference sequence). The CDR3 totals 12 residues. Here the CDR3 DNA reads TGTGCCAGCAGCTTGGGACAGAGGGGCTACACCTTC. It yields the protein CASSLGQRGYTF.

Written as DNA, the CDR3 is TGTGCCAGCAGTGACCGGGGGCTCGGGAACACTGAAGCTTTCTTT. Amino acids: CASSDRGLGNTEAFF. The rearrangement joins TRBV6-4 to TRBJ1-1, with D perhaps TRBD1 (6 bases). This CDR3 spans 15 amino acids. Germline CDR1 reads MRHNA; CDR2 reads SNTAGT. V shed 2 bases and J shed 1 base, with 11 bases lying between them.

The V and J genes are TRBV7-8 and TRBJ2-5; D is ambiguous. This CDR3 contains 14 residues. Germline CDR1 reads SGHVS; CDR2 reads FQNEAQ. V was pared by 3 bases and J by 1 base, with 9 bases between. The DNA for the CDR3 is TGTGCCAGCAGCTTGAACGGGTTCCAAGAGACCCAGTACTTC. It encodes CASSLNGFQETQYF.

The chain links TRBV12-3 or TRBV12-4 to TRBJ2-5; D is uncertain. This CDR3 region has 12 residues. Trimming took off 6 bases at V and 1 base at J, with 6 bases between the two ends. CDR3 DNA: TGTGCCAGCAGACTCTCCCAAGAGACCCAGTACTTC. It translates to CASRLSQETQYF.

The V call is TRBV12-5, the J call TRBJ1-2; TRBD1 is a possible D gene (5 bases). Trimming pared 4 bases from V and 3 bases from J, leaving 12 bases between. The CDR3 is 14 residues long. Germline CDR1 is LGHNT and CDR2 is FRNRAP. CDR3 sequence: CASGSGQGHYGYTF. CDR3 DNA: TGTGCTAGTGGTTCCGGCCAGGGACACTATGGCTACACCTTC.

This clonotype was counted only a few times. The chain carries TRBV3-1 and TRBJ2-7; TRBD1 matches 8 bases. Germline V lookup: CDR1 LGHDT, CDR2 YNNKEL (reference sequence). With V trimmed by 3 bases and J by 3 bases, 7 bases remained unmatched. The CDR3 is made up of 15 amino acids. CDR3 nucleotides: TGTGCCAGCAGCCAGATGGGACAGGCCTACTACGAGCAGTACTTC. Residues: CASSQMGQAYYEQYF.

The rearrangement uses TRBV7-2 and TRBJ2-5; possibly TRBD2 for D (5 bases). The DNA end lines up better with TRBJ2-1; the J call may be wrong. Germline CDR1 is SGHTA and CDR2 is FQGNSA. This CDR3 comprises 15 residues. The CDR3 here is CASSLVGARQETQFF. CDR3 coding DNA: TGTGCCAGCAGCTTAGTGGGAGCTAGGCAAGAGACCCAGTTCTTC.

The chain is built from TRBV20-1 and TRBJ2-1; 14 bases match TRBD2. J was trimmed by 9 bases and V by 3 bases; bases with no gene match: 10. Germline V CDR1 and CDR2: DFQATT, SNEGSKA (reference sequence). The CDR3 length is 16 residues. The CDR3 sequence is CSARHGGLAGVSEQFF. The CDR3 bases are TGCAGTGCTAGGCATGGGGGACTAGCGGGGGTCTCTGAGCAGTTCTTC.